What follows are 30 T cell receptor beta chains derived from one specimen sequenced in a study of blood T cells in healthy people across ages. A second 7 to 11 cycle PCR used barcoded and J-beta primers. TCRdb itself ran the 5' RACE reads through MiXCR, one entry per CDR3 protein. The sample records over 750,000 distinct CDR3 sequences, 25% being singletons. The sample also formed part of further work on T cells of mothers and their children.

Source material: blood. These TCRs come from a boy aged 5 to 17 in good health.

There are a few counts of this clonotype. The gene calls are TRBV7-8 and TRBJ2-1; weak D call: TRBD2 (6 bases). The assigned J gene may be wrong: the sequence end matches TRBJ2-7 better. CDR3 length: 14 residues. Germline-derived CDR1 and CDR2 are SGHVS and FQNEAQ. Written as DNA, the CDR3 is TGTGCCAGCAGCCTAATCGGGGGACGGGGCGAGCAGTACTTC. Its translation is CASSLIGGRGEQYF.

This clonotype was counted a few times. The chain links TRBV29-1 to TRBJ1-1; D uncertain. The CDR3 is 14 amino acids. Deletions cut 1 base from V and 0 bases from J, with 9 bases between. CDR1 is SQVTM, CDR2 ANQGSEA, per germline. The CDR3, as DNA: TGCAGCGTTGAAGTTTCCAGGATGAACACTGAAGCTTTCTTT. Amino acid sequence: CSVEVSRMNTEAFF. The full variable domain, rest sourced from reference TRBV29-1 and TRBJ1-1, is SAVISQKPSRDICQRGTSLTIQCQVDSQVTMMFWYRQQPGQSLTLIATANQGSEATYESGFVIDKFPISRPNLTFSTLTVSNMSPEDSSIYLCSVEVSRMNTEAFFGQGTRLTVV.

This clonotype was found many times. The chain combines TRBV29-1 with TRBJ1-1; 7 bases are a match to TRBD1. After removal of 6 bases from V and 0 bases from J, the junction contained 1 base not matched to a gene. Germline V lookup: CDR1 SQVTM, CDR2 ANQGSEA. The length of the CDR3 is 12 residues. This chain's CDR3 is CSVRGVNTEAFF. DNA of the CDR3: TGCAGCGTCAGGGGGGTGAACACTGAAGCTTTCTTT.

This clonotype was found a few times. The V and J genes are TRBV12-3 or TRBV12-4 and TRBJ2-1; no definite D call. V was cut by 4 bases and J by 5 bases, with 12 bases left in between. The CDR3 spans 14 residues. CDR3 amino acids: CASSWEPLDNEQFF. The CDR3 DNA sequence: TGTGCCAGCAGTTGGGAACCCTTGGACAATGAGCAGTTCTTC.

The table lists this clonotype with a few counts. This chain joins TRBV3-1 and TRBJ1-5, with TRBD1 as a possible D gene (6 bases). Germline V lookup: CDR1 LGHDT, CDR2 YNNKEL (reference sequence). Trimming cost V 0 bases and J 4 bases, with 10 bases left between them. CDR3 size: 15 residues. This CDR3 reads CASSQDGGPNQPQHF. DNA of the CDR3: TGTGCCAGCAGCCAAGACGGGGGGCCTAATCAGCCCCAGCATTTT.

Written as DNA, the CDR3 is TGTGCCAGCCGTACGGGGGGCGCACAGACCCAGTACTTC. It codes for CASRTGGAQTQYF. V and J are TRBV27 and TRBJ2-5; D may be TRBD2 (7 bases). Germline V gives CDR1 MNHEY, CDR2 SMNVEV (reference sequence). The CDR3 extends over 13 amino acids. Deletions cut 8 bases from V and 6 bases from J, with 16 bases between.

The chain has TRBV5-1 and TRBJ2-1; TRBD2 is a possible D gene (6 bases). This CDR3 spans 14 amino acids. CDR1 is SGHRS and CDR2 is YFSETQ in the germline V gene. V lost 3 bases, J lost 8 bases, and 15 bases lay in between. Here the CDR3 reads CASSWGVDRYEQFF. CDR3 nucleotides: TGCGCCAGCAGCTGGGGGGTGGATCGCTATGAGCAGTTCTTC.

V usage is TRBV20-1 and J usage is TRBJ2-2; D uncertain. In germline, CDR1 is DFQATT, CDR2 SNEGSKA (reference sequence). The CDR3 is 14 residues long. V was clipped by 2 bases and J by 4 bases, with 11 bases between them. Here the CDR3 DNA reads TGCAGTGCTAGATTCCGAGAGCCCACCGGGGAGCTGTTTTTT. Its translation is CSARFREPTGELFF.

In this sample, this clonotype turned up once. This chain connects TRBV12-3 or TRBV12-4 to TRBJ2-3, with D uncertain. Trimming pared 5 bases from V and 7 bases from J, leaving 13 bases between. There are 13 residues in the CDR3. The CDR3 sequence: CASSLPTGHTQYF. CDR3 sequence (DNA): TGTGCCAGCAGTCTTCCAACCGGGCATACGCAGTATTTT.

This clonotype was observed at least ten times. V is TRBV9 and J is TRBJ2-3; 7 positions match TRBD2. The V gene end was trimmed by 0 bases and the J gene end by 2 bases; junction bases not matched to a gene: 3. The CDR3 has 15 residues. Germline V gene sequence: CDR1 SGDLS, CDR2 YYNGEE. This CDR3 reads CASSVGAGFTDTQYF. DNA of the CDR3: TGTGCCAGCAGCGTAGGAGCGGGGTTCACAGATACGCAGTATTTT.

This clonotype was observed a few times. The chain links TRBV3-1 to TRBJ2-3; D is unresolved. Deletions cut 0 bases from V and 2 bases from J, with 9 bases between. The CDR3 has 15 amino acids. CDR1 is LGHDT, CDR2 YNNKEL, per germline (reference sequence). As DNA, the CDR3 is TGTGCCAGCAGCCAAGAAAACACCTACACAGATACGCAGTATTTT. Protein product: CASSQENTYTDTQYF.

In its sample, this clonotype was seen many times. The rearrangement uses TRBV6-5 and TRBJ2-7, with D uncertain. This CDR3 has 16 residues. Germline V gene sequence: CDR1 MNHEY, CDR2 SVGAGI. V shed 0 bases and J shed 3 bases, with 15 bases lying between them. CDR3 nucleotides: TGTGCCAGCAGTTACTCGAATGCGGACCACCGCTACGAGCAGTACTTC. The encoded protein is CASSYSNADHRYEQYF.

This clonotype showed up just a few times. The genes are TRBV24-1 and TRBJ1-2; no clear D. The CDR3 sequence is 13 residues long. CDR1 is KGHDR, CDR2 SFDVKD, per germline. V was shortened by 7 bases and J by 4 bases, with 12 bases between the two germline ends. CDR3 sequence: CATSVSGGYGYTF. The CDR3 DNA sequence: TGTGCCACCAGCGTCTCCGGTGGCTATGGCTACACCTTC.

The rearrangement uses TRBV29-1 and TRBJ2-1, with a weak D call TRBD1 (6 bases). Germline V lookup: CDR1 SQVTM, CDR2 ANQGSEA. This CDR3 has 13 residues. The V gene lost 0 bases and the J gene lost 10 bases, with 13 bases spanning the gap. CDR3 residues: CSVEDRGWEEQFF. The DNA of the CDR3 is TGCAGCGTTGAAGATAGGGGGTGGGAGGAGCAGTTCTTC.

The V gene is TRBV29-1, the J gene TRBJ1-4; the D is unclear. The germline V gene encodes CDR1 SQVTM and CDR2 ANQGSEA. V lost 2 bases to trimming and J lost 8 bases, with 9 bases between them. The CDR3 runs to 12 residues. In nucleotides, the CDR3 is TGCAGCGTTGAATTGGAGGGCGAAAAACTGTTTTTT. Its translation is CSVELEGEKLFF.

V gene TRBV7-2 combines with J gene TRBJ1-6; TRBD1 is a possible D gene (6 bases). CDR1 SGHTA and CDR2 FQGNSA come from the germline V gene. The CDR3 is 15 amino acids. Trimming took off 0 bases at V and 7 bases at J, with 10 bases between the two ends. The CDR3 loop is CASSLAGQTNSPLHF. The CDR3 nucleotides read TGTGCCAGCAGCTTAGCTGGACAGACAAATTCACCCCTCCACTTT.

The J gene is TRBJ1-4, the V gene TRBV7-9; D not certain. The CDR3 runs 14 residues. V lost 0 bases, J lost 5 bases, and 7 bases lay in between. Per the germline V gene, CDR1 is SEHNR and CDR2 is FQNEAQ (reference sequence). The CDR3: CASSLARENEKLFF. In DNA form, the CDR3 reads TGTGCCAGCAGCTTAGCACGGGAAAATGAAAAACTGTTTTTT.

A few counts support this clonotype. The V call is TRBV7-6, the J call TRBJ2-1; possible D gene TRBD1, 6 bases. V was shortened by 1 base and J by 9 bases, with 13 bases between the two germline ends. Germline V gene sequence: CDR1 SGHVS, CDR2 FNYEAQ. CDR3 length: 14 residues. The CDR3 loop is CASSLGAGAGEQFF. The DNA of the CDR3 is TGTGCCAGCAGCTTAGGGGCAGGGGCCGGTGAGCAGTTCTTC.

This clonotype showed up just a few times. This chain links TRBV29-1 with TRBJ2-2, with unresolved D. V was cut by 7 bases and J by 4 bases, with 19 bases left in between. Germline assignment: CDR1 SQVTM and CDR2 ANQGSEA. The CDR3 sequence is 15 residues long. The CDR3 region is CSAGWSLEATGELFF. The DNA of the CDR3 is TGCAGCGCCGGGTGGTCCCTCGAGGCCACCGGGGAGCTGTTTTTT.

This clonotype was observed a handful of times. The CDR3 region is CASSLEGRDYEQYF. CDR3 DNA: TGTGCCAGCAGCTTAGAAGGCAGAGACTACGAGCAGTACTTC. V usage is TRBV7-8 and J usage is TRBJ2-5; no clear D gene. The end of the DNA is better explained by TRBJ2-7, so the J call may be wrong. Germline loops: CDR1 SGHVS, CDR2 FQNEAQ. The CDR3 length is 14 residues.

This chain links TRBV11-2 with TRBJ1-2; no clear D. V lost 6 bases to trimming and J lost 5 bases, with 16 bases between them. In germline, CDR1 is SGHAT, CDR2 FQNNGV. CDR3 length: 14 residues. The CDR3 DNA is TGTGCCAGCAGTCCTTCGGCTAAGACGTATGGCTACACCTTC. Translation: CASSPSAKTYGYTF.

The rearrangement uses TRBV7-2 and TRBJ2-5, with TRBD2 identical over 7 bases. The tail of the sequence fits TRBJ2-1 better, so the J call may be wrong. This CDR3 is 14 amino acids long. Looked up from germline, CDR1 is SGHTA and CDR2 is FQGNSA. CDR3 coding DNA: TGTGCCAGCAGCTTAGGACTAGCTAGGAATGAGCAGTTCTTC. It is translated as CASSLGLARNEQFF.

This clonotype was seen only a few times. The chain carries TRBV7-3 and TRBJ1-2; 10 nucleotides line up with TRBD1. The germline gives CDR1 SGHTA, CDR2 FQGTGA. V lost 4 bases, J lost 6 bases, and 2 bases stayed unmatched. The CDR3 is 13 amino acids. The CDR3 DNA follows: TGTGCCAGCAGCTGGGGACAGGGGAATGGCTACACCTTC. Protein product: CASSWGQGNGYTF.

V is TRBV9 and J is TRBJ2-1; D is ambiguous. The germline V gene encodes CDR1 SGDLS and CDR2 YYNGEE. The CDR3 length is 13 residues. The V gene lost 4 bases and the J gene lost 6 bases, with 11 bases spanning the gap. In nucleotides, the CDR3 is TGTGCCAGCAGCCCCGTGTCCCCCAATGAGCAGTTCTTC. Residues: CASSPVSPNEQFF.

This clonotype was seen once. The J gene is TRBJ1-2, the V gene TRBV27; no definite D call. Germline V gene sequence: CDR1 MNHEY, CDR2 SMNVEV (reference sequence). The CDR3 length is 15 residues. V was trimmed by 0 bases and J by 0 bases, leaving 8 bases between them. CDR3 loop: CASSLSFSSNYGYTF. DNA of the CDR3: TGTGCCAGCAGTTTATCGTTCAGTTCTAACTATGGCTACACCTTC.

The chain carries TRBV6-2 or TRBV6-3 and TRBJ2-7; 9 nucleotides align to TRBD2. After removal of 2 bases from V and 5 bases from J, the junction contained 13 bases not matched to a gene. The CDR3 is 17 amino acids. Germline V gene lookup returns CDR1 MNHEY and CDR2 SVGEGT. The DNA for the CDR3 is TGTGCCAGCAGTTACCTTGGAGTAGCGGGAGAAAGGGACGAGCAGTACTTC. Translation gives CASSYLGVAGERDEQYF.

This clonotype was picked up a small number of times. The V and J genes are TRBV7-8 and TRBJ1-1; D remains ambiguous. V was pared by 3 bases and J by 0 bases, with 11 bases between. Looked up from germline, CDR1 is SGHVS and CDR2 is FQNEAQ. The length of the CDR3 is 15 residues. CDR3 DNA sequence: TGTGCCAGCAGCTTCACCCTTCAGGTGAACACTGAAGCTTTCTTT. This encodes CASSFTLQVNTEAFF.

J is TRBJ2-5 and V is TRBV12-3 or TRBV12-4; unclear D gene. V was shortened by 3 bases and J by 1 base, with 9 bases between the two germline ends. The CDR3 is made up of 14 amino acids. CDR3 sequence: CASSLSVVQETQYF. CDR3 coding DNA: TGTGCCAGCAGTTTGTCGGTCGTCCAAGAGACCCAGTACTTC.

This clonotype was seen a handful of times. V and J are TRBV11-2 and TRBJ2-5; D is undetermined. Deletions cut 1 base from V and 2 bases from J, with 8 bases between. Germline assignment: CDR1 SGHAT and CDR2 FQNNGV. CDR3 length: 14 residues. This CDR3 is CASSLAQNQETQYF. The DNA for the CDR3 is TGTGCCAGCAGCTTAGCCCAAAATCAAGAGACCCAGTACTTC.

The chain recombines TRBV20-1 with TRBJ2-7, with 13 bases aligning to TRBD2. The CDR3 consists of 15 residues. From germline, CDR1 is DFQATT and CDR2 SNEGSKA (reference sequence). V was pared by 3 bases and J by 2 bases, with 4 bases of the junction left unmatched. The CDR3 spells CSARGTSGVTYEQYF. The CDR3 DNA reads as TGCAGTGCTAGGGGGACTAGCGGGGTCACCTACGAGCAGTACTTC.